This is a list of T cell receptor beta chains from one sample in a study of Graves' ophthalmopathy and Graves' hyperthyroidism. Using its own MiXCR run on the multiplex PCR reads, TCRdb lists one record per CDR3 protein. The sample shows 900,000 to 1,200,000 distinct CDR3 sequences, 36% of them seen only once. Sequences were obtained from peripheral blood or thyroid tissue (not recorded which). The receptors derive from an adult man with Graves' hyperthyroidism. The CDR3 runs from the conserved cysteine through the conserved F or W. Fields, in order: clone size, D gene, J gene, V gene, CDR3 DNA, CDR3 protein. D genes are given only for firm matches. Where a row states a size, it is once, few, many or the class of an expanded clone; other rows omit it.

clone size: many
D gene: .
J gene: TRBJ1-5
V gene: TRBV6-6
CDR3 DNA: TGTGCCAGCAATGGAAGGGATCAGCCCCAGCATTTT
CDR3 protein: CASNGRDQPQHF

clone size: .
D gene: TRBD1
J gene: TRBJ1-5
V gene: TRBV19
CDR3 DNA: TGTGCCAGTAGCGGACCGGGACAGGGGATGACTCAGCCCCAGCATTTT
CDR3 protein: CASSGPGQGMTQPQHF

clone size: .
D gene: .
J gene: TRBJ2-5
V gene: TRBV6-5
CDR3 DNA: TGTGCCAGCTCACCAAGGGACGGCTCGGAGCGTGCCCAAGAGACCCAGTACTTC
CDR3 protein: CASSPRDGSERAQETQYF

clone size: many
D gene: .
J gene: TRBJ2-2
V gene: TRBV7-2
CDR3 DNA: TGTGCCAGCAGCCTCAGGCTGGGGGTCACCGGGGAGCTGTTTTTT
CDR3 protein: CASSLRLGVTGELFF

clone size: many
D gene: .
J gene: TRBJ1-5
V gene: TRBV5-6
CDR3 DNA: TGTGCCAGCAGCGCCGACAGGACAAATCAGCCCCAGCATTTT
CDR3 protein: CASSADRTNQPQHF

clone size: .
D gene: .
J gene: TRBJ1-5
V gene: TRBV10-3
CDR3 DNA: TGTGCCATCGGGGGCGAACAGGGACCCAATCAGCCCCAGCATTTT
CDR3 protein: CAIGGEQGPNQPQHF

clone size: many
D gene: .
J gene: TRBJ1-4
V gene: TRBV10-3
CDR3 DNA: TGTGCCATCAGTGAGTTCCTGGTAGAAAAACTGTTTTTT
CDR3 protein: CAISEFLVEKLFF

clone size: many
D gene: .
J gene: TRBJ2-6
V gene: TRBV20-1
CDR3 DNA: TGCAGTGCATGGGGGATACAGGGTAGGCCTGGGGCCAACGTCCTGACTTTC
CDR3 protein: CSAWGIQGRPGANVLTF

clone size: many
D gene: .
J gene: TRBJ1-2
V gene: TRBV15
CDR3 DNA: TGTGCCACCAGCAGAGAACCGGGGATGGGCTATGGCTACACCTTC
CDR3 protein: CATSREPGMGYGYTF

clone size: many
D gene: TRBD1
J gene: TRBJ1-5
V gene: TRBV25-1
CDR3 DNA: TGTGCCAGCAGTGCTACAGGGGGGGCATGGCAGCCCCAGCATTTT
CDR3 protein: CASSATGGAWQPQHF

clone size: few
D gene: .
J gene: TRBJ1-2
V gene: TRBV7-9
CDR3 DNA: TGTGCCAGCAGCTTGCAGGCGTACTATGGCTACACCTTC
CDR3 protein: CASSLQAYYGYTF

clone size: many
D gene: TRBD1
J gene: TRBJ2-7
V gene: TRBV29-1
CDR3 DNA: TGCAGCGTTGGCCGACAGGGGGCGCAAGGCGAGCAGTACTTC
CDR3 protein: CSVGRQGAQGEQYF

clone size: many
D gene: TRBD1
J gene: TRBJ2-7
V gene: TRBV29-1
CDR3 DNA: TGCAGCGTCGGGACAGGGAGGAACGAGCAGTACTTC
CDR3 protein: CSVGTGRNEQYF

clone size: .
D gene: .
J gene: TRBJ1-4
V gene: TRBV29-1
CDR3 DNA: TGCAGCGTGTGGGGGACAACTAATGAAAAACTGTTTTTT
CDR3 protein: CSVWGTTNEKLFF

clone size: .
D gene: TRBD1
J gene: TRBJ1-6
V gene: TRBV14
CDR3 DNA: TGTGCCAGCAGCCCGACTTGGGGGACAGCCAACTCCTATAATTCACCCCTCCACTTT
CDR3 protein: CASSPTWGTANSYNSPLHF

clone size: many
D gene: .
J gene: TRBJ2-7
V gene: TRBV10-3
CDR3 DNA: TGTGCCATCAGTGAGGGACTCGCCTACGAGCAGTACTTC
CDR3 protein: CAISEGLAYEQYF

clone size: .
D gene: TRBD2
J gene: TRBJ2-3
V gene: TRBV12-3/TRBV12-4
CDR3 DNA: TGTGCCAGCAAGCGGGAACTGTTAGATACGCAGTATTTT
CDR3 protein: CASKRELLDTQYF

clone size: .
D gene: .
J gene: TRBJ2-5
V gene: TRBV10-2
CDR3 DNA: TGCGCCAGCAGTGAGTCGGGACCCCTAGGGGAGACCCAGTACTTC
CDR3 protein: CASSESGPLGETQYF

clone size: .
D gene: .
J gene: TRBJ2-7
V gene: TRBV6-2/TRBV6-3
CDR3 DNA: TGTGCCAGCAGTGCCGACCTCGGGTCCTACGAGCAGTACTTC
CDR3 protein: CASSADLGSYEQYF

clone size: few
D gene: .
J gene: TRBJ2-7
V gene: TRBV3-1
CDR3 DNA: TGTGCCAGCAGCCAATGGGTTGGCGAGCAGTACTTC
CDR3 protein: CASSQWVGEQYF

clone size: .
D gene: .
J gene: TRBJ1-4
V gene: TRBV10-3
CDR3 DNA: TGTGCCATAAAGGTGGACGAAAAACTGTTTTTT
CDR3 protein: CAIKVDEKLFF

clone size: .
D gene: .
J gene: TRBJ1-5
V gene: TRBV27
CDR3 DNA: TGTGCCAGCAGTTTTTTGGGTCCCAATCAGCCCCAGCATTTT
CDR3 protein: CASSFLGPNQPQHF

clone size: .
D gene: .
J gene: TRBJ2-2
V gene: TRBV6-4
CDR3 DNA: TGTGCCAGCAGTGACGGCAGGGATCCCGGGGAGCTGTTTTTT
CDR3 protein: CASSDGRDPGELFF

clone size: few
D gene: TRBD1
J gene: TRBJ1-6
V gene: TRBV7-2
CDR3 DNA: TGTGCCAGCAGCCCCTGGCGACAGGGAGATAATTCACCCCTCCACTTT
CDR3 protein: CASSPWRQGDNSPLHF

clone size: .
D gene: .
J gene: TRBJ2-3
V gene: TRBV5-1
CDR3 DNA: TGCGCCAGCAGCTTGGGCGGGCTAGATACGCAGTATTTT
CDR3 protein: CASSLGGLDTQYF

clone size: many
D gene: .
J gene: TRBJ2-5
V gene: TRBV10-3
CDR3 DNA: TGTGCCATCTTGGGAGCGCAACAAGAGACCCAGTACTTC
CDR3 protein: CAILGAQQETQYF

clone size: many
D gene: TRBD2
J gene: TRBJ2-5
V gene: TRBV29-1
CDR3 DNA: TGCAGCGTCGGGCCTAGCGGGATGTACCAAGAGACCCAGTACTTC
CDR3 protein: CSVGPSGMYQETQYF

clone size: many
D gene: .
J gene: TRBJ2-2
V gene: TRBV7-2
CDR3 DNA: TGTGCCAGCAGCATGGGGGGCAGCACCGGGGAGCTGTTTTTT
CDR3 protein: CASSMGGSTGELFF

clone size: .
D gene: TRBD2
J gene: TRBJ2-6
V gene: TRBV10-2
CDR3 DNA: TGCGCCAGCAGTGCCGGACTAGCGGGAGTTGCTGGGGCCAACGTCCTGACTTTC
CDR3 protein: CASSAGLAGVAGANVLTF

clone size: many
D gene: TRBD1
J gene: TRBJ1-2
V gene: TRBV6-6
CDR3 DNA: TGTGCCAGCAGTTACAGGGGGCGGGATGGCTACACCTTC
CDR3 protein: CASSYRGRDGYTF

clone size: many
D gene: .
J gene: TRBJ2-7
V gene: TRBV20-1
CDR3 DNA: TGCAGTGCTAGAGGGTCGGGGAGCTCCTACGAGCAGTACTTC
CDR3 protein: CSARGSGSSYEQYF

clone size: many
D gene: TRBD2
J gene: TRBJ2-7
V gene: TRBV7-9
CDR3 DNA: TGTGCCAGCAGCTTTCCGGTCAGGGAGGGGACTTACGAGCAGTACTTC
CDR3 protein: CASSFPVREGTYEQYF

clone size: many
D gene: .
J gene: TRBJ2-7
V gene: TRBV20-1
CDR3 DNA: TGCAGTGCTAGAGATGGGAGGACGAACTACGAGCAGTACTTC
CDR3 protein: CSARDGRTNYEQYF

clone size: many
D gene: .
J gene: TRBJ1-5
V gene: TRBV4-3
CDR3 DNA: TGCGCCAGCAGCTCACGCTACGACAGTAATCAGCCCCAGCATTTT
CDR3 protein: CASSSRYDSNQPQHF

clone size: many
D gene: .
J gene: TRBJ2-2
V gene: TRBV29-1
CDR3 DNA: TGCAGCGTTGAAGGGGGCGGGCAGATCACCGGGGAGCTGTTTTTT
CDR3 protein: CSVEGGGQITGELFF

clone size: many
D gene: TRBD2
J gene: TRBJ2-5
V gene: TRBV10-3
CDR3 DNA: TGTGCCATCAGTGATTCACTAGCGGGATCTTTCAAGGAGACCCAGTACTTC
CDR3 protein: CAISDSLAGSFKETQYF

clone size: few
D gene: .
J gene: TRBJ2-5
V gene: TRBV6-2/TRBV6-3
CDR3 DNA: TGTGCCAGCAGCCGACAGGTGAACCAAGAGACCCAGTACTTC
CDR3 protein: CASSRQVNQETQYF

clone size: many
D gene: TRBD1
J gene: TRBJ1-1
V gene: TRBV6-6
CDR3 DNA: TGTGCCAGCAGTGTGGACAGGGGGAACACTGAAGCTTTCTTT
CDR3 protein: CASSVDRGNTEAFF

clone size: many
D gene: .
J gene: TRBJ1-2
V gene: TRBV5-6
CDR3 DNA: TGTGCCAGCAGCTTAACTTCCGGGGACCTATATGGCTACACCTTC
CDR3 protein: CASSLTSGDLYGYTF

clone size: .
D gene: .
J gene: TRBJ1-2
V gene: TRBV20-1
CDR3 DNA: TGCAGTGCTAGAGAGGTTCGGCAGGGCAACTATGGCTACACCTTC
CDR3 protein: CSAREVRQGNYGYTF

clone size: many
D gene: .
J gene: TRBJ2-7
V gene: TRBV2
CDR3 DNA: TGTGCCAGCAGACGGTCTAGCGACACCTACGAGCAGTACTTC
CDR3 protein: CASRRSSDTYEQYF

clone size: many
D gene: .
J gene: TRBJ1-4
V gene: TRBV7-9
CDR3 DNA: TGTGCCAGCAGCTGGAGGGCTGTCGGTGAAAAACTGTTTTTT
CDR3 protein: CASSWRAVGEKLFF

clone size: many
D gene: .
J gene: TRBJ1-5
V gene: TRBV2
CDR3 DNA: TGTGCCAGCAAATTCGACGGGACGGGCAATCAGCCCCAGCATTTT
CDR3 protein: CASKFDGTGNQPQHF

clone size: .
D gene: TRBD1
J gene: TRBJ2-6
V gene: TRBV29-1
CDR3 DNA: TGCAGCGTTGACAGGGGGATGAACTCTGGGGCCAACGTCCTGACTTTC
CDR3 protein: CSVDRGMNSGANVLTF

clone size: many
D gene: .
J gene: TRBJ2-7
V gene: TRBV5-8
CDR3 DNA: TGTGCCAGCAGCTTGTTGGCAGGGACCTACGAGCAGTACTTC
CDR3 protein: CASSLLAGTYEQYF

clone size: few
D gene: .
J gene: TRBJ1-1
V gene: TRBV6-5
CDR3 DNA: TGTGCCAGCAGACACCAAGGGGGCACTGAAGCTTTCTTT
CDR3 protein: CASRHQGGTEAFF

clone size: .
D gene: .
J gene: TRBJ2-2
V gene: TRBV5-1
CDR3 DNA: TGCGCCAGCAGCCTTGGGACCTTTAACACCGGGGAGCTGGTTTTT
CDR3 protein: CASSLGTFNTGELVF

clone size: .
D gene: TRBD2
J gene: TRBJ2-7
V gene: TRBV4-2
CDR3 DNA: TGTGCCAGCAGCCAAGAGCTAGCGGAACCTTACGAGCAGTACTTC
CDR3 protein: CASSQELAEPYEQYF

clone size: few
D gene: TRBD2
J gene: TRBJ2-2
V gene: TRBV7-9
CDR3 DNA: TGTGCCAGCAGCTTAACCGGGACTAGCCCCGGGGAGCTGTTTTTT
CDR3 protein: CASSLTGTSPGELFF

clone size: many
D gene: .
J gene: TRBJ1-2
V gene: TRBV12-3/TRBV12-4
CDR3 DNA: TGTGCCAGCAGTTTAGCGTACAGGGATAATGGCTACACCTTC
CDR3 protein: CASSLAYRDNGYTF

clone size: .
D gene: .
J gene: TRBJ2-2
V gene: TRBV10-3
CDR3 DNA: TGTGCCATCAGTGCCGGGACAGGGGAGCTGTTTTTT
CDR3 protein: CAISAGTGELFF

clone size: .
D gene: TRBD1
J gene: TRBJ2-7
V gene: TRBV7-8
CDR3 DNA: TGTGCCAGCAGTCTGAATTTGGACAGGGCTCGAGGCGAGCAGTACTTC
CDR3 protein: CASSLNLDRARGEQYF

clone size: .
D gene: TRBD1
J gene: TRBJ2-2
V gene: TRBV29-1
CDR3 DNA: TGCAGCGTGACGACAGGGGGCGGGCAGATCACCGGGGAGCTGTTTTTT
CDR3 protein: CSVTTGGGQITGELFF

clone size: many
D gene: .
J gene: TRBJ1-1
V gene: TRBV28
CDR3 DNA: TGTGCCAGCCGTGGACAGATGAACACTGAAGCTTTCTTT
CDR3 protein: CASRGQMNTEAFF

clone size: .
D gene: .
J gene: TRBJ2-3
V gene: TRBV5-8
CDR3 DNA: TGTGCCAGCAGCCAAGATCGTGTCGGGGGATTGGGAGATACGCAGTATTTT
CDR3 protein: CASSQDRVGGLGDTQYF

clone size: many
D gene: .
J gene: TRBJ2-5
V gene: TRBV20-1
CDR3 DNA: TGCAGTGCTACTAAGGAATGGGGCGAACCTCAAGAGACCCAGTACTTC
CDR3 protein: CSATKEWGEPQETQYF

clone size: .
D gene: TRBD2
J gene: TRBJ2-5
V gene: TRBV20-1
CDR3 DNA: TGCAGTGCCCGGCTAGCGGGCACAAAAGAGACCCAGTACTTC
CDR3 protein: CSARLAGTKETQYF

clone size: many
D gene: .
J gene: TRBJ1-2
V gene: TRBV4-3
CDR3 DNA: TGCGCCAGCAGCCAGAACGCAATTAGCGGCTACACCTTC
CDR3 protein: CASSQNAISGYTF

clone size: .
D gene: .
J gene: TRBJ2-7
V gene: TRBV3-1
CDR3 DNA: TGTGCCAGCAGCCAGGGCCTTATGGCCGAGCAGTACTTC
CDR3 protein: CASSQGLMAEQYF